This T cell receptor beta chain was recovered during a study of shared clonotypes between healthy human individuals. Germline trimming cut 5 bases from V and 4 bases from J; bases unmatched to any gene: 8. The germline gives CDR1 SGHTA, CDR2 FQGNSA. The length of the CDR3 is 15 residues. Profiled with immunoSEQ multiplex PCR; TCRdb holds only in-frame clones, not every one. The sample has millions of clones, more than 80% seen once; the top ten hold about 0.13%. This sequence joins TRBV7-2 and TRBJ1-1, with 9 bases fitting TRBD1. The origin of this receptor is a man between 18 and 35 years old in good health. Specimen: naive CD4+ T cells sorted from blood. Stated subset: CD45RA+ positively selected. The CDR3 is CASSATQGASTEAFF. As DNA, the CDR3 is TGTGCCAGCAGCGCAACACAGGGGGCAAGCACTGAAGCTTTCTTT.